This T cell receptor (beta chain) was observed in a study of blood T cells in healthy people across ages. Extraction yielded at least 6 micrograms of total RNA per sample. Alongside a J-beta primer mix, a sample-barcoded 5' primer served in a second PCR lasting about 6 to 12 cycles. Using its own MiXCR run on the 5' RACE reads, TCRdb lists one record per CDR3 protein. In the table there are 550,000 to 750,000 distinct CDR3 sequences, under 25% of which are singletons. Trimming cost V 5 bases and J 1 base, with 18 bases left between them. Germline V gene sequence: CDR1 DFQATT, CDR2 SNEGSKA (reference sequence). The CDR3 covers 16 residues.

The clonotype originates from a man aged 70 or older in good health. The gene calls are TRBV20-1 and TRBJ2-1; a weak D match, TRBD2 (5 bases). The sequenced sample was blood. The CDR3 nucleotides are TGCAGTGCTCGGCCGTTGAGCGGCACATCCTACAATGAGCAGTTCTTC. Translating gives CSARPLSGTSYNEQFF.